The 24 T cell receptor beta chains reported below all come from one sample, sequenced in a study of OX40 agonist ivuxolimab in advanced cancers. The method was immunoSEQ multiplex PCR; TCRdb's version includes in-frame clones alone and lacks a portion of them. The repertoire holds 65,000 to 80,000 clones, with around 90% as singletons. Sequenced here: CD4+ or CD8+ T cells sorted from blood, sampled in a trial of the OX40 agonist ivuxolimab. The receptors originated from an adult with an advanced solid tumor such as melanoma, head and neck, liver or kidney cancer.

The V gene is TRBV14, the J gene TRBJ2-2, with a possible D match to TRBD1 (5 bases). CDR1 SGHDN and CDR2 FVKESK come from the germline V gene. This CDR3 spans 15 amino acids. V lost 2 bases and J lost 1, with 8 bases in between. The CDR3 loop reads CASSQQTVNTGELFF. CDR3 in DNA: TGTGCCAGCAGCCAACAGACAGTGAACACCGGGGAGCTGTTTTTT.

The chain combines TRBV7-3 with TRBJ2-3; 12 bases agree with TRBD2. Trimming took 5 bases from V and 5 from J; bases not matched to a gene: 8. There are 16 residues in the CDR3. CDR1 is SGHTA, CDR2 FQGTGA, per germline. The CDR3 DNA reads as TGTGCCAGCAGCGAACTAGCGGGAGGCCGGGGAGATACGCAGTATTTT. Protein sequence: CASSELAGGRGDTQYF. The full variable domain, completed using reference TRBV7-3 and TRBJ2-3, is GAGVSQTPSNKVTEKGKYVELRCDPISGHTALYWYRQSLGQGPEFLIYFQGTGAADDSGLPNDRFFAVRPEGSVSTLKIQRTERGDSAVYLCASSELAGGRGDTQYFGPGTRLTVL.

The chain has TRBV27 and TRBJ2-1, with 8 bases matching TRBD1. In germline, CDR1 is MNHEY, CDR2 SMNVEV (reference sequence). The V segment lost 4 bases and the J segment 6 bases; nucleotides outside the gene matches: 8. The CDR3 runs 15 residues. CDR3 DNA: TGTGCCAGCAGTTCCACCCCGACAGGGGTCAATGAGCAGTTCTTC. Translation gives CASSSTPTGVNEQFF.

J is TRBJ2-1 and V is TRBV5-4, with 7 bases matching TRBD2. V gave up 2 bases and J gave up 9 bases; unmatched junction bases: 11. The CDR3 contains 15 residues. Germline V CDR1 and CDR2: SGHNT, YYREEE (reference sequence). CDR3 sequence (DNA): TGTGCCAGCAGCTTAGGCTTATCAGGGAGGGGTGAGCAGTTCTTC. It encodes CASSLGLSGRGEQFF. Supplemented by reference TRBV5-4 and TRBJ2-1, the full variable domain reads ETGVTQSPTHLIKTRGQQVTLRCSSQSGHNTVSWYQQALGQGPQFIFQYYREEENGRGNFPPRFSGLQFPNYSSELNVNALELDDSALYLCASSLGLSGRGEQFFGPGTRLTVL.

The chain links TRBV7-9 to TRBJ2-5; 7 nucleotides align to TRBD2. There are 13 residues in the CDR3. Trimming at V came to 5 bases and at J to 2 bases, leaving 2 bases not matched to a gene. The germline V gene has CDR1 SEHNR and CDR2 FQNEAQ (reference sequence). The CDR3 DNA sequence: TGTGCCAGCAGCCCGGGACTACAAGAGACCCAGTACTTC. Translating gives CASSPGLQETQYF.

The rearrangement uses TRBV19 and TRBJ2-1; TRBD2 agrees at 8 bases. Trimming removed 10 bases from V and 3 bases from J; junction bases left unmatched: 11. The germline gives CDR1 LNHDA, CDR2 SQIVND (reference sequence). This CDR3 contains 15 residues. CDR3 in DNA: TGTGCCACCCAGCTCAGCGGGAGTTTCTACAATGAGCAGTTCTTC. Its protein product is CATQLSGSFYNEQFF.

This chain links TRBV6-6 with TRBJ2-7; tentative D call: TRBD2 (6 bases). Germline CDR1 reads MNHNY; CDR2 reads SVGAGI (reference sequence). Trimming removed 1 base at V and 2 bases at J, with 6 bases between. The CDR3 sequence is 13 residues long. The CDR3 protein is CASSYLAAYEQYF. The CDR3 DNA sequence: TGTGCCAGCAGTTACTTAGCGGCCTACGAGCAGTACTTC.

The rearrangement links TRBV5-8 to TRBJ1-1, with D perhaps TRBD1 (5 bases). Germline assignment: CDR1 SGHTS and CDR2 YDEGEE. Deletions cut 5 bases from V and 4 bases from J, with 18 bases between. CDR3 length: 15 residues. CDR3 protein: CASSLQAQVRTEAFF. The CDR3 bases are TGTGCCAGCAGTTTGCAGGCACAGGTGCGCACTGAAGCTTTCTTT.

Worth noting for this clone: A read error may account for a junction end that differs from germline. This chain links TRBV7-9 with TRBJ2-7, with TRBD2 matching 9 bases. The CDR3 runs 14 residues. Germline CDR1 and CDR2: SEHNR and FQNEAQ (reference sequence). The CDR3 sequence: CASSLAGFSYEQYF. CDR3 coding DNA: TGTGCCAGCAGCCTAGCGGGGTTCTCCTACGAGCAGTACTTC.

The V and J genes are TRBV14 and TRBJ2-2; 12 positions match TRBD2. The CDR3 has 18 amino acids. CDR1 and CDR2 (germline): SGHDN, FVKESK. The trim removed 4 bases at V and 7 bases at J, leaving 13 bases unmatched. CDR3 bases: TGTGCCAGCAGCCCCCCAACGGCTAGCGGGAGGGCCGACGGGGAGCTGTTTTTT. It encodes CASSPPTASGRADGELFF.

The V and J genes are TRBV4-1 and TRBJ1-1, with a weak D call TRBD1 (5 bases). This CDR3 contains 14 residues. Germline CDR1 is MGHRA and CDR2 is YSYEKL. Between the trimmed V and J ends, which lost 0 bases and 1 base, there was a span of 6 bases. CDR3 nucleotides: TGCGCCAGCAGCCAAGAGGGGGAGAACACTGAAGCTTTCTTT. It is translated as CASSQEGENTEAFF.

This chain uses TRBV27 with TRBJ1-1; D uncertain. Trimming took off 1 base at V and 1 base at J, with 10 bases between the two ends. CDR1 is MNHEY and CDR2 is SMNVEV in the germline V gene (reference sequence). The CDR3 contains 15 residues. CDR3 DNA sequence: TGTGCCAGCAGTTTATGGCTGGACTCGAACACTGAAGCTTTCTTT. Translating gives CASSLWLDSNTEAFF.

This clone was counted between two and nine times. The chain uses TRBV27 and TRBJ1-6, with D tentatively TRBD1 (6 bases). V shed 2 bases and J shed 9 bases, with 8 bases lying between them. Germline V gene sequence: CDR1 MNHEY, CDR2 SMNVEV (reference sequence). The CDR3 runs 13 residues. In DNA, the CDR3 is TGTGCCAGCAGTTTACTCAGGGGTTCACCCCTCCACTTT. Residues: CASSLLRGSPLHF.

V is TRBV28 and J is TRBJ2-7, with D possibly matching TRBD1 (5 bases). The V gene lost 3 bases and the J gene lost 3 bases, with 12 bases spanning the gap. The CDR3 is made up of 14 amino acids. Germline lookup yields CDR1 MDHEN and CDR2 SYDVKM. The CDR3 region has the DNA TGTGCCAGCAGTTTGATAGGGGCAAACTACGAGCAGTACTTC. This codes for CASSLIGANYEQYF.

The chain links TRBV11-3 to TRBJ2-7, with a tentative D call TRBD2 (6 bases). The germline V gene has CDR1 SGHNT and CDR2 YENEEA. This CDR3 spans 14 amino acids. V was clipped by 3 bases and J by 6 bases, with 15 bases between them. CDR3 in amino acids: CASSLFWGDGEQYF. The CDR3 DNA is TGTGCCAGCAGCTTGTTTTGGGGGGATGGCGAGCAGTACTTC.

In its sample, this clone was seen a few times. The chain links TRBV30 to TRBJ2-7, with 7 bases lining up with TRBD2. The CDR3 is 14 amino acids. Trimming at V came to 2 bases and at J to 4 bases, leaving 8 bases not matched to a gene. Per the germline V gene, CDR1 is GTSNPN and CDR2 is SVGIG (reference sequence). DNA of the CDR3: TGTGCCTGGAGTCCCACGGGACTACAGTACGAGCAGTACTTC. Protein product: CAWSPTGLQYEQYF.

This clone came up once. V is TRBV11-3 and J is TRBJ2-3, with 9 bases matching TRBD2. Germline CDR1 and CDR2: SGHNT and YENEEA. The V segment lost 1 base and the J segment 2 bases; nucleotides outside the gene matches: 7. The CDR3 extends over 17 amino acids. This chain's CDR3 is CASSLATSGLATDTQYF. The CDR3 nucleotides are TGTGCCAGCAGCTTAGCCACTAGCGGGCTGGCCACAGATACGCAGTATTTT.

This chain joins TRBV5-1 and TRBJ2-7; TRBD2 matches at 7 bases. Trimming removed 3 bases from V and 2 bases from J; junction bases left unmatched: 5. CDR1 is SGHRS and CDR2 is YFSETQ in the germline V gene. The CDR3 has 14 residues. CDR3 sequence: CASSSAGATYEQYF. In nucleotides, the CDR3 is TGCGCCAGCAGCTCGGCGGGAGCGACCTACGAGCAGTACTTC.

CDR3 protein: CASSVRAGSVTGELFF. The CDR3 DNA sequence: TGTGCCAGCAGCGTCAGAGCAGGGTCGGTGACCGGGGAGCTGTTTTTT. The chain links TRBV9 to TRBJ2-2, with a possible D match to TRBD1 (5 bases). The CDR3 is 16 amino acids. Trimming stripped 2 bases from V and 5 bases from J, with 16 bases between. Germline V gives CDR1 SGDLS, CDR2 YYNGEE.

Comment on this clone: Additional DNA sequences in this sample encode the identical CDR3. This chain connects TRBV19 to TRBJ1-5; D not certain. The CDR3 spans 14 residues. Germline lookup yields CDR1 LNHDA and CDR2 SQIVND (reference sequence). Trimming took 3 bases from V and 3 from J, leaving 9 bases between them. CDR3 in amino acids: CASSIGSPNQPQHF. CDR3 DNA sequence: TGTGCCAGTAGTATCGGTAGCCCCAATCAGCCCCAGCATTTT.

The chain links TRBV7-9 to TRBJ1-2, with 8 bases lining up with TRBD1. The ends lost 5 bases at V and 9 bases at J; junction bases unmatched: 5. This CDR3 region has 12 residues. The V gene's germline CDR1 is SEHNR and CDR2 FQNEAQ (reference sequence). The CDR3 DNA follows: TGTGCCAGCAGCCCTGGACAGGGTAGCTACACCTTC. Translated: CASSPGQGSYTF.

The J gene is TRBJ1-5, the V gene TRBV27; D ambiguous. Germline CDR1 reads MNHEY; CDR2 reads SMNVEV (reference sequence). Trimming removed 6 bases at V and 5 bases at J, with 14 bases between. The CDR3 spans 14 residues. CDR3 coding DNA: TGTGCCAGCAGCGTGCGGGGATCTCATCAGCCCCAGCATTTT. Translated: CASSVRGSHQPQHF.

The chain links TRBV5-1 to TRBJ2-3; 14 positions match TRBD2. The CDR3 is 14 amino acids. From germline, CDR1 is SGHRS and CDR2 YFSETQ. V shed 7 bases and J 5 bases; nucleotides not matched to a gene: 3. The chain's CDR3 is CASSGLAGEDTQYF. In DNA form, the CDR3 reads TGCGCCAGCTCGGGACTAGCGGGGGAAGATACGCAGTATTTT.

The chain employs TRBV25-1 and TRBJ2-7; TRBD1 matches at 10 bases. CDR1 is MGHDK and CDR2 is SYGVNS in the germline V gene. The CDR3 is 11 amino acids. Here the CDR3 reads CASTGTGELYF. The CDR3 region has the DNA TGTGCTTCAACCGGGACAGGGGAGTTGTACTTC.